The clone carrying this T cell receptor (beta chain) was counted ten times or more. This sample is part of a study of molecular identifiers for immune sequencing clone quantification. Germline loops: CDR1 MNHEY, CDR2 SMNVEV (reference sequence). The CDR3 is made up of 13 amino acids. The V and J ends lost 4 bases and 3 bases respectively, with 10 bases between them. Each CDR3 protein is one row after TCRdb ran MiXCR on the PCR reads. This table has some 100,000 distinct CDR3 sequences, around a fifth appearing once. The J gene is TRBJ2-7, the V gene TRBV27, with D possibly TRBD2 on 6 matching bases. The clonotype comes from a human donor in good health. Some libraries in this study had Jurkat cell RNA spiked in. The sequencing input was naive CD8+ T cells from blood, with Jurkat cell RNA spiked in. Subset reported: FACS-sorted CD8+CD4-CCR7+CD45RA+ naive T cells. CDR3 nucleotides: TGTGCCAGCAGTTGGCGGGGTGACTACGAGCAGTACTTC. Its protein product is CASSWRGDYEQYF.